One T cell receptor (beta chain) is described in this entry. The CDR3 spans 13 residues. V shed 1 base, J shed 10 bases, and the junction held 6 bases outside the gene matches. Germline-derived CDR1 and CDR2 are MGHRA and YSYEKL. Clones were read by immunoSEQ multiplex PCR, and TCRdb kept only the in-frame ones, dropping some. The data hold approximately 200,000 clones, with around four fifths observed a single time. These data are taken from a study of blood T cell repertoires in COVID-19. The TCR was taken from a woman aged 55-69 years who had recovered from COVID-19. The sequenced sample consisted of peripheral blood. The chain employs TRBV4-1 and TRBJ1-2; 7 bases match TRBD1. This CDR3 is CASSQVGGKDYTF. The DNA of the CDR3 is TGCGCCAGCAGCCAAGTAGGGGGCAAAGACTACACCTTC.